Sequencing of this T cell receptor beta chain was carried out in a study of early T cells in non-severe SARS-CoV-2 infection. TCRdb processed the 5' RACE reads anew with MiXCR; each CDR3 protein has one entry. The sample lists roughly 70,000 distinct CDR3 sequences; around an eighth were seen once. This clonotype was seen repeatedly, ten times or more. CDR1 is LNHDA, CDR2 SQIVND, per germline (reference sequence). Trimming removed 4 bases from V and 6 bases from J, with 19 bases in between. This CDR3 region has 16 residues. J is TRBJ2-1 and V is TRBV19; TRBD2 might be the D (6 bases). The receptor's source is an adult who was a healthcare worker with PCR-confirmed SARS-CoV-2 infection or an uninfected control (not recorded which). Material: whole blood. The CDR3 nucleotides are TGTGCCAGTAGTACTCTTCACCGGGACTCCCGCAATGAGCAGTTCTTC. This gives the protein CASSTLHRDSRNEQFF. Together with reference TRBV19 and TRBJ2-1, the CDR3 gives the full variable domain: DGGITQSPKYLFRKEGQNVTLSCEQNLNHDAMYWYRQDPGQGLRLIYYSQIVNDFQKGDIAEGYSVSREKKESFPLTVTSAQKNPTAFYLCASSTLHRDSRNEQFFGPGTRLTVL.